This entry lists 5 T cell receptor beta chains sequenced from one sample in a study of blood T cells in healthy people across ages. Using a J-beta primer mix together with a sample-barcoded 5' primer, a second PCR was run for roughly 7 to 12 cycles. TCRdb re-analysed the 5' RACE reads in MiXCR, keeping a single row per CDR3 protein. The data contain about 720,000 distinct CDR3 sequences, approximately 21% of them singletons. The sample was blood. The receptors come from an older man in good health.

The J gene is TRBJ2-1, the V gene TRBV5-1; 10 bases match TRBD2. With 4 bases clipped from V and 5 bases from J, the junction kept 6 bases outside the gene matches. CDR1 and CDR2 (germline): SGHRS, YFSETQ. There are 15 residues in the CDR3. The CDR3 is CASSAGLADNNEQFF. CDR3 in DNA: TGCGCCAGCAGCGCAGGACTAGCGGATAACAATGAGCAGTTCTTC. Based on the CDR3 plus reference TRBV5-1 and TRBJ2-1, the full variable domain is KAGVTQTPRYLIKTRGQQVTLSCSPISGHRSVSWYQQTPGQGLQFLFEYFSETQRNKGNFPGRFSGRQFSNSRSEMNVSTLELGDSALYLCASSAGLADNNEQFFGPGTRLTVL.

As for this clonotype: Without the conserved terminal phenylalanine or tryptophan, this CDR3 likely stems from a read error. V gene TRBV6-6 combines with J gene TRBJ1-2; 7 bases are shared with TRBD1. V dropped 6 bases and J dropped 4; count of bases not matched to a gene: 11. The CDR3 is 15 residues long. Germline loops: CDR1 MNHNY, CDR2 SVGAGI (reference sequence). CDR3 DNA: TGTGCCAGCAGACCAAACGGTGGGACAGCCTATGGCTACACCCTC. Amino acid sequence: CASRPNGGTAYGYTL.

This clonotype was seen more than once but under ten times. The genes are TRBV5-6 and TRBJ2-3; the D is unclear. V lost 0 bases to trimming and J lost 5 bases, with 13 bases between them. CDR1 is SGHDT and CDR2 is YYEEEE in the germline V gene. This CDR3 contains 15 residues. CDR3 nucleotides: TGTGCCAGCAGCTTGGTAGCCGGGTTTAAAGATACGCAGTATTTT. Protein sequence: CASSLVAGFKDTQYF.

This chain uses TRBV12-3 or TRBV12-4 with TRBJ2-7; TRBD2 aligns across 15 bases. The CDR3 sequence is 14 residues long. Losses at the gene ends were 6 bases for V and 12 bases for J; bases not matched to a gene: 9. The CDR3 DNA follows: TGTGCCAGCAGCCCGGGACTAGCGGGAGGCCGTCGGTACTTC. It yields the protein CASSPGLAGGRRYF.

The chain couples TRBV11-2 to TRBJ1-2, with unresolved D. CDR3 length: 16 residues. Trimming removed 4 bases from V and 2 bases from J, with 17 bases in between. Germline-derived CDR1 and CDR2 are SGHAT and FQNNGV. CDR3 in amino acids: CASSSPRSTANYGYTF. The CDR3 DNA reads TGTGCCAGCAGCTCGCCCCGCTCGACGGCGAACTATGGCTACACCTTC.